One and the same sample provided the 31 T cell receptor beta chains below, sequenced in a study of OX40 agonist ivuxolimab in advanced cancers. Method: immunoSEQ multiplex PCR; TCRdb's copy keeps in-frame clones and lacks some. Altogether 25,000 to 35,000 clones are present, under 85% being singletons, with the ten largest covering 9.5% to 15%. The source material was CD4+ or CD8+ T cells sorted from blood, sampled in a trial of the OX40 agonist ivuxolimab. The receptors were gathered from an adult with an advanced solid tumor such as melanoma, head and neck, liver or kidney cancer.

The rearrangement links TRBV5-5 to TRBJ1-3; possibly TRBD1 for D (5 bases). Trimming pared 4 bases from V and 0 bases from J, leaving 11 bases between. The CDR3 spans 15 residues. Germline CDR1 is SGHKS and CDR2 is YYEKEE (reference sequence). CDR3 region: CASSPDRNSGNTIYF. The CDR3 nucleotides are TGTGCCAGCAGCCCCGACAGAAACTCTGGAAACACCATATATTTT.

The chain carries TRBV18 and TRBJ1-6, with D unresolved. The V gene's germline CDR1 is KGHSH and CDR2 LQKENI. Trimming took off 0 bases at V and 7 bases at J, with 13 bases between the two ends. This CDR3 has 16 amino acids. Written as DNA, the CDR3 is TGTGCCAGCTCACCACCCCTCGGTTTCGGGAATTCACCCCTCCACTTT. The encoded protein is CASSPPLGFGNSPLHF.

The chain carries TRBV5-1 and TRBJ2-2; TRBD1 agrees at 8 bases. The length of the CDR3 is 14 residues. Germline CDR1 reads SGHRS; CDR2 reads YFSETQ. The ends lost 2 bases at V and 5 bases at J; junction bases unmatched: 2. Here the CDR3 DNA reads TGCGCCAGCAGCTTCTGGACAGGGACCGGGGAGCTGTTTTTT. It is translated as CASSFWTGTGELFF.

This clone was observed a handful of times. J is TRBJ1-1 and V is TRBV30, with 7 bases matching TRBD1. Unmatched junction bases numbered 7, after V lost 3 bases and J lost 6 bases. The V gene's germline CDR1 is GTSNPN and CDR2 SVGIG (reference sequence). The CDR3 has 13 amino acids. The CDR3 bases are TGTGCCTGGAGCGGGACAGCGAGGGCTGAAGCTTTCTTT. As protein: CAWSGTARAEAFF. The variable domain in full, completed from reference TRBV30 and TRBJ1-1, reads SQTIHQWPATLVQPVGSPLSLECTVEGTSNPNLYWYRQAAGRGLQLLFYSVGIGQISSEVPQNLSASRPQDRQFILSSKKLLLSDSGFYLCAWSGTARAEAFFGQGTRLTVV.

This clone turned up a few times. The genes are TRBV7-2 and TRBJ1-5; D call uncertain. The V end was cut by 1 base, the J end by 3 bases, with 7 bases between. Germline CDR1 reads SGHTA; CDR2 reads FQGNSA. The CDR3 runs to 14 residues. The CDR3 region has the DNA TGTGCCAGCAGCTTAGGACGGTCCAATCAGCCCCAGCATTTT. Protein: CASSLGRSNQPQHF. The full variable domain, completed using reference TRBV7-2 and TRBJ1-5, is GAGVSQSPSNKVTEKGKDVELRCDPISGHTALYWYRQSLGQGLEFLIYFQGNSAPDKSGLPSDRFSAERTGGSVSTLTIQRTQQEDSAVYLCASSLGRSNQPQHFGDGTRLSIL.

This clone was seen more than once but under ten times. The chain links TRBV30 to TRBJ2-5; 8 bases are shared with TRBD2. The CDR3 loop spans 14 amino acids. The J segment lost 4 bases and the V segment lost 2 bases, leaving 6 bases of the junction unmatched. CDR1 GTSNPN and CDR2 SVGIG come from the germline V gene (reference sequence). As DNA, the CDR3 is TGTGCCTGGAGTACTTTAGCGGGGAGAGAGACCCAGTACTTC. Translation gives CAWSTLAGRETQYF.

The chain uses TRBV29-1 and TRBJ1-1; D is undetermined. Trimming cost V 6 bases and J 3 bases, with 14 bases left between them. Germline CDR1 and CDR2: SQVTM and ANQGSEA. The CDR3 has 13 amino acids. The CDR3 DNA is TGCAGCGTAATCCAATTCGTGGACACTGAAGCTTTCTTT. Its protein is CSVIQFVDTEAFF.

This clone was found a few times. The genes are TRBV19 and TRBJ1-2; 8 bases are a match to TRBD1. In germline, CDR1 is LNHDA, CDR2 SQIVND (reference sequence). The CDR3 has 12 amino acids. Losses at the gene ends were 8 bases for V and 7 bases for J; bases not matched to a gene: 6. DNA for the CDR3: TGTGCCAGTGGACAGGGATTCGGTGGCTACACCTTC. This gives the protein CASGQGFGGYTF.

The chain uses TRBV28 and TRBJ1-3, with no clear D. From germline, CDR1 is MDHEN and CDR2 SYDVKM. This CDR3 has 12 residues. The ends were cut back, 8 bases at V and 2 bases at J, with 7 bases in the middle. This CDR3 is CASGQPGNTIYF. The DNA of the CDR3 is TGTGCCAGCGGCCAGCCTGGAAACACCATATATTTT.

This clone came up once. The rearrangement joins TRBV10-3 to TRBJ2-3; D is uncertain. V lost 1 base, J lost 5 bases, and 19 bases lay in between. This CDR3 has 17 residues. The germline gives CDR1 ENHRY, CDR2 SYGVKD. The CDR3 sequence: CAISEFTPGHLGDTQYF. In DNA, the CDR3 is TGTGCCATCAGTGAGTTTACACCGGGCCACCTAGGAGATACGCAGTATTTT.

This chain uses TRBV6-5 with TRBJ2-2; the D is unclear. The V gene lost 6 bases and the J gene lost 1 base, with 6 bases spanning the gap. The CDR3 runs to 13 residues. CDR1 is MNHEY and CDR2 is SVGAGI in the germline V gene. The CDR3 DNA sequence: TGTGCCAGCAGATCCGGGAACACCGGGGAGCTGTTTTTT. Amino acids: CASRSGNTGELFF.

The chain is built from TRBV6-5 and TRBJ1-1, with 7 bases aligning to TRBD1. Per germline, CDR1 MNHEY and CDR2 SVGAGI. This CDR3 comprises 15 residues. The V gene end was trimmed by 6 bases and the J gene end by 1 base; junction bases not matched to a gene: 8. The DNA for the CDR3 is TGTGCCAGCAGCCCCGACAGGGCTTGGAACACTGAAGCTTTCTTT. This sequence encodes CASSPDRAWNTEAFF.

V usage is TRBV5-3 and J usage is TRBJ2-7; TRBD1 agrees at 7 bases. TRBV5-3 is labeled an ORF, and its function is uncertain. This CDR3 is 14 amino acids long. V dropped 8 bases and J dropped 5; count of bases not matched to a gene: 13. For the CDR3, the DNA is TGTGCCAGCAGCACAAGACAGGGCAGCGACGAGCAGTACTTC. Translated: CASSTRQGSDEQYF.

CDR3 protein: CASKRVLTGELFF. The CDR3 DNA is TGTGCCAGTAAGAGGGTCTTAACCGGGGAGCTGTTTTTT. The chain is built from TRBV19 and TRBJ2-2; D is possibly TRBD2 (5 bases). Germline assignment: CDR1 LNHDA and CDR2 SQIVND (reference sequence). The CDR3 sequence is 13 residues long. Trimming took off 7 bases at V and 5 bases at J, with 11 bases between the two ends.

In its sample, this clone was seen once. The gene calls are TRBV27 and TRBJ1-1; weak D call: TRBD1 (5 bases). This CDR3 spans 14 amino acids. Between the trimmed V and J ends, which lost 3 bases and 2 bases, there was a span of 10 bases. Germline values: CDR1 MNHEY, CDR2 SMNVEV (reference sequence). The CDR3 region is CASSFGGSNTEAFF. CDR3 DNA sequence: TGTGCCAGCAGTTTTGGGGGTTCCAACACTGAAGCTTTCTTT.

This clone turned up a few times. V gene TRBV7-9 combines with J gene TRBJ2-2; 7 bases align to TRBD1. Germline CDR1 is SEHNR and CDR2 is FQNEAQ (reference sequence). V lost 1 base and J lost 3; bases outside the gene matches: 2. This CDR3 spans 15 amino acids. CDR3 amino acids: CASSLGDRDTGELFF. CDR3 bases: TGTGCCAGCAGCTTAGGGGACAGAGACACCGGGGAGCTGTTTTTT. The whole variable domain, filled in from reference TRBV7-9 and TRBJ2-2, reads DTGVSQNPRHKITKRGQNVTFRCDPISEHNRLYWYRQTLGQGPEFLTYFQNEAQLEKSRLLSDRFSAERPKGSFSTLEIQRTEQGDSAMYLCASSLGDRDTGELFFGEGSRLTVL.

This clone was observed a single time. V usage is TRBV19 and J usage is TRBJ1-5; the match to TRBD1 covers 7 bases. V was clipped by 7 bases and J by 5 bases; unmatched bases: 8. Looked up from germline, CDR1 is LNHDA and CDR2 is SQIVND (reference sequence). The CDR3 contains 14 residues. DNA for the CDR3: TGTGCCAGTACCCCGGGACAGACCTATCAGCCCCAGCATTTT. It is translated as CASTPGQTYQPQHF.

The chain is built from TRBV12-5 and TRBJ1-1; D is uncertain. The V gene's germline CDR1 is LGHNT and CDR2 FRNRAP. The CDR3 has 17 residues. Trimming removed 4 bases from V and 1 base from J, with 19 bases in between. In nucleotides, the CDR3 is TGTGCTAGTGGTTCCACGGTAACCCTAGGTGAGAACACTGAAGCTTTCTTT. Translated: CASGSTVTLGENTEAFF.

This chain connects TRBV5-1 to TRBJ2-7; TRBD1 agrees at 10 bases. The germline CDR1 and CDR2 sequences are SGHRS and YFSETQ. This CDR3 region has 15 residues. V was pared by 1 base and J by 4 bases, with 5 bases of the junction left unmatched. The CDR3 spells CASSLTGTGEYEQYV. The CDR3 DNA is TGCGCCAGCAGCTTGACAGGGACAGGGGAATACGAGCAGTACGTC.

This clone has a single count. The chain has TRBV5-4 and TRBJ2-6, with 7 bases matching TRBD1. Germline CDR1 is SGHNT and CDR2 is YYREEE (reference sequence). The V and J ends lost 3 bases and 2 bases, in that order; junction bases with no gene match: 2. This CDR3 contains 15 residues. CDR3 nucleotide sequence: TGTGCCAGCAGCTCACAGGGGACTGGGGCCAACGTCCTGACTTTC. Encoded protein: CASSSQGTGANVLTF.

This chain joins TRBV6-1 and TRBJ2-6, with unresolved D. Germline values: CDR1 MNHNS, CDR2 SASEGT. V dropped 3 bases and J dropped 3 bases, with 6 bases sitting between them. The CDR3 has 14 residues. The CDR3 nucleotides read TGTGCCAGCAGTGACTGGGGTGGGGCCAACGTCCTGACTTTC. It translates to CASSDWGGANVLTF.

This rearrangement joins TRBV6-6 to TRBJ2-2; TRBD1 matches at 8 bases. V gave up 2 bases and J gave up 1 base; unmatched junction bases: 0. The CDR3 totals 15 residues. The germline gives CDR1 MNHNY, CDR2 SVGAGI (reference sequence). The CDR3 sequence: CASSYGQGNTGELFF. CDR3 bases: TGTGCCAGCAGTTACGGACAGGGGAACACCGGGGAGCTGTTTTTT.

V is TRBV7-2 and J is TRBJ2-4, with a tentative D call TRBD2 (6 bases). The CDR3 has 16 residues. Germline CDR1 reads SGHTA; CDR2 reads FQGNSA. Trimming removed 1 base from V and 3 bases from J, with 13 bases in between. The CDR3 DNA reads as TGTGCCAGCAGCTTAGAGGCGGGGCTGGACAAAAACATTCAGTACTTC. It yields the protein CASSLEAGLDKNIQYF.

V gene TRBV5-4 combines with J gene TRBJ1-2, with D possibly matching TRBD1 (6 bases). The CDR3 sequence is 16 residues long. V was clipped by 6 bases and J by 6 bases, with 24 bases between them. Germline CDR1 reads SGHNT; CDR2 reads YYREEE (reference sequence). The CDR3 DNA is TGTGCCAGCAACCCCCCTTGGGGGCAGGGATTTGATGGCTACACCTTC. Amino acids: CASNPPWGQGFDGYTF.

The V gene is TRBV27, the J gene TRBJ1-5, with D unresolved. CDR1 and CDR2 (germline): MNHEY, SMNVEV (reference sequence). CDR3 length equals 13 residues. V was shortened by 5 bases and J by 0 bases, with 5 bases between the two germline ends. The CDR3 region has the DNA TGTGCCAGCAGTGGGGATAGCAATCAGCCCCAGCATTTT. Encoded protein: CASSGDSNQPQHF.

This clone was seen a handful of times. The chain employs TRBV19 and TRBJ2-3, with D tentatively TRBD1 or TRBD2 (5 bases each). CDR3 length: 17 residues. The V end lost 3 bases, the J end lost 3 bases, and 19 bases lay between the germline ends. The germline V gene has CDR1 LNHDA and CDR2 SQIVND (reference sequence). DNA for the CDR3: TGTGCCAGTAGTATTTCTCGCCGGGGCATAGGGACAGATACGCAGTATTTT. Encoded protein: CASSISRRGIGTDTQYF.

The chain's CDR3 is CASGKDLNTEAFF. CDR3 sequence (DNA): TGTGCCAGCGGCAAGGACCTGAACACTGAAGCTTTCTTT. This rearrangement joins TRBV2 to TRBJ1-1; D is undetermined. The CDR3 totals 13 residues. In germline, CDR1 is SNHLY, CDR2 FYNNEI. V was shortened by 8 bases and J by 0 bases, with 10 bases between the two germline ends.

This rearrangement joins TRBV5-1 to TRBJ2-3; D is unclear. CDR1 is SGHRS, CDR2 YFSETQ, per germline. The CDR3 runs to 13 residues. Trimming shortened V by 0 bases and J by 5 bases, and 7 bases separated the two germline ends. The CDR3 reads CASSLGYQDTQYF. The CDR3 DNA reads TGCGCCAGCAGCTTGGGATATCAAGATACGCAGTATTTT.

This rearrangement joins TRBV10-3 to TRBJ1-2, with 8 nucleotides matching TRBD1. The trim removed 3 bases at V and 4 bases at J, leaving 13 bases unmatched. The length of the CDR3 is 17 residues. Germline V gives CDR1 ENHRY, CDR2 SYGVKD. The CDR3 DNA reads TGTGCCATCAGTGAACCGACAGGGGCCAGTATCCTCTATGGCTACACCTTC. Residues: CAISEPTGASILYGYTF.

In nucleotides, the CDR3 is TGTGCCAGCAGTTTACCGGGGGCGCTTCGGTATGGCTACACCTTC. It specifies CASSLPGALRYGYTF. The rearrangement uses TRBV28 and TRBJ1-2, with D possibly TRBD1 on 6 matching bases. In germline, CDR1 is MDHEN, CDR2 SYDVKM. The CDR3 contains 15 residues. Trimming removed 2 bases from V and 5 bases from J, with 15 bases in between.

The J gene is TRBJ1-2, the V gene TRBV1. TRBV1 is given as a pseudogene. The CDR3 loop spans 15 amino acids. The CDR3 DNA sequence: TGCACCAGCAGCCAAGATCTACCCTCTAACTATGGCTACACCTTC. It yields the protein CTSSQDLPSNYGYTF.